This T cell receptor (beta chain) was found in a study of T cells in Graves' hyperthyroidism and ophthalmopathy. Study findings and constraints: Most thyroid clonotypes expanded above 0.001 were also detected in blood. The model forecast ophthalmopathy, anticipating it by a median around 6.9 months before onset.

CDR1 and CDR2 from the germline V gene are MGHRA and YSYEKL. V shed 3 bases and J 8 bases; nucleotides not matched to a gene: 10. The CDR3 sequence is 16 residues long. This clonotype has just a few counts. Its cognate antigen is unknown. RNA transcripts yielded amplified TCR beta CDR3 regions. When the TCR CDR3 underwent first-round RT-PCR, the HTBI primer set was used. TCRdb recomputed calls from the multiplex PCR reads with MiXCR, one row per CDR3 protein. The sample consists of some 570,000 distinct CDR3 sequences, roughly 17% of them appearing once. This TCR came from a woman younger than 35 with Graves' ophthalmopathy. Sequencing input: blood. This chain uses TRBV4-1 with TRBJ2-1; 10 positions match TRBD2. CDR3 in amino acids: CASSQDPSGSVDEQFF. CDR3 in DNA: TGCGCCAGCAGCCAGGACCCTAGCGGGAGCGTCGATGAGCAGTTCTTC.